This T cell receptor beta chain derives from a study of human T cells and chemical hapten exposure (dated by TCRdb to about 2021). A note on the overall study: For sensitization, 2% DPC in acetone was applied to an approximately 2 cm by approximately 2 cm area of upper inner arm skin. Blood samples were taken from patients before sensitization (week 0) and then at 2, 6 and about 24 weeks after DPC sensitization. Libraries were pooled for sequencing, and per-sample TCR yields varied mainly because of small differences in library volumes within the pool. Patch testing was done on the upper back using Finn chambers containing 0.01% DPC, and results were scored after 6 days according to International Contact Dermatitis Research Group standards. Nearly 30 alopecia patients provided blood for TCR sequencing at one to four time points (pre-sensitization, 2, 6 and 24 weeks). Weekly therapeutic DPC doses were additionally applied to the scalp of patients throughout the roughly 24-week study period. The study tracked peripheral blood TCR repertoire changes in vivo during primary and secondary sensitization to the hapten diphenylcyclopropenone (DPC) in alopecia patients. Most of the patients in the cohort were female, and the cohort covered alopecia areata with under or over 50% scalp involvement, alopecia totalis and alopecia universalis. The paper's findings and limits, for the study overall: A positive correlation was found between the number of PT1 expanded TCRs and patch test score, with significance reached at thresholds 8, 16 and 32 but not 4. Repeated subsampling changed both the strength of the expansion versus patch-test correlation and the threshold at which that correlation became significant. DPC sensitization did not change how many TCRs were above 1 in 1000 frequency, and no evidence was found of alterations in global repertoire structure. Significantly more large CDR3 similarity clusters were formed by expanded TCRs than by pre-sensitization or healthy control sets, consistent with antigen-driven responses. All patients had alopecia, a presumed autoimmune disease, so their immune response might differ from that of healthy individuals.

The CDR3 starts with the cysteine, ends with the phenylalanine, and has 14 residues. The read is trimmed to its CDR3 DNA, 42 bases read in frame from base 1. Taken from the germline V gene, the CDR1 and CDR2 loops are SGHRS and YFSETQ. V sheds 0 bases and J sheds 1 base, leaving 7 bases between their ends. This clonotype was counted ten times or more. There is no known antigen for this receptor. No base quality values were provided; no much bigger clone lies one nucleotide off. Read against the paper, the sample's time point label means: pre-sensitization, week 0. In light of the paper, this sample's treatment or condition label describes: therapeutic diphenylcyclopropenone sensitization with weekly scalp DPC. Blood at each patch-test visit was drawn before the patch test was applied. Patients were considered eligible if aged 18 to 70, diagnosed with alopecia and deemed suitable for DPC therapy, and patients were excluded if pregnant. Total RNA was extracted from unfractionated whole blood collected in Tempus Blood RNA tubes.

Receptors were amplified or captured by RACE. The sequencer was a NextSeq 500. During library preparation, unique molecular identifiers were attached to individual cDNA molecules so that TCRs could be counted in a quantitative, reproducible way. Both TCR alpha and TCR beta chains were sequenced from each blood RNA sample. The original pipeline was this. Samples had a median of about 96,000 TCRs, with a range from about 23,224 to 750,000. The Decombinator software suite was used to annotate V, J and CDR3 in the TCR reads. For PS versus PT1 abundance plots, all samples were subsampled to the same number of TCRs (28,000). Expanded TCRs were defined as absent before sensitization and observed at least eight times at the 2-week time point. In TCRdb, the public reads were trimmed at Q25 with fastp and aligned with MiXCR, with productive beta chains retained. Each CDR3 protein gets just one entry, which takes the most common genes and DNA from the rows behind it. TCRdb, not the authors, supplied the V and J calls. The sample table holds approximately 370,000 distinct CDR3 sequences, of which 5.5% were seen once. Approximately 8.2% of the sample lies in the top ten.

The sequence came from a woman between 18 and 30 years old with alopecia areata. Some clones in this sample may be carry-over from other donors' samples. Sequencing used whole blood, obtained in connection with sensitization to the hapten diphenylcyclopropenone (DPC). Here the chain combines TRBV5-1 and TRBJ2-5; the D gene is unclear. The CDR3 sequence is CASSLEGPQETQYF. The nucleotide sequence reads TGCGCCAGCAGCTTGGAAGGGCCCCAAGAGACCCAGTACTTC.